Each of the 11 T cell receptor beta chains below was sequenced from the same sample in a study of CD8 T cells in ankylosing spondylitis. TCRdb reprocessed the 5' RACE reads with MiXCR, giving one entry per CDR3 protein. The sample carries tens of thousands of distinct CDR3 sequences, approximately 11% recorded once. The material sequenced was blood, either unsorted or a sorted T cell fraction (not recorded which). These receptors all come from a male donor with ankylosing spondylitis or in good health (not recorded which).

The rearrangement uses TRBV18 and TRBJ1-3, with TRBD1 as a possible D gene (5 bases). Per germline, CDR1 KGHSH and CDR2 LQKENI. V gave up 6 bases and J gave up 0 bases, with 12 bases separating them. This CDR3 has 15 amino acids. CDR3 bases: TGTGCCAGCTCCCAGCCCGGGACCTCTGGAAACACCATATATTTT. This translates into CASSQPGTSGNTIYF.

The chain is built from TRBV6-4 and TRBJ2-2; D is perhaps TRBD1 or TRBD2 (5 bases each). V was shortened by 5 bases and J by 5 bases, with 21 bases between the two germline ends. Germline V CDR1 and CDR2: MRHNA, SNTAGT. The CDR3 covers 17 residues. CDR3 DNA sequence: TGTGCCAGCAGTCGACCGGGACCTCAAGGCCCTACCGGGGAGCTGTTTTTT. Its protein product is CASSRPGPQGPTGELFF.

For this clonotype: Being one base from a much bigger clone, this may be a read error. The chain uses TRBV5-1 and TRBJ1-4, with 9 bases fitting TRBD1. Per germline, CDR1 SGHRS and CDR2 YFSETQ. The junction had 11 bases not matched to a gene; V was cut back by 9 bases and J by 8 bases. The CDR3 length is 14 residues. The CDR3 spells CAIGTTGGGEKLFF. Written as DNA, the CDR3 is TGCGCCATCGGTACGACAGGGGGAGGAGAAAAACTGTTTTTT.

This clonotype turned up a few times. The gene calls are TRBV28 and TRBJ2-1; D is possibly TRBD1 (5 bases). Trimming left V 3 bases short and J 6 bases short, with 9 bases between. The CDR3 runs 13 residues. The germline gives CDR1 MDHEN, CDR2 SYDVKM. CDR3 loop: CASSLSGRNEQFF. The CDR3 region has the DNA TGTGCCAGCAGTTTGTCAGGGCGCAATGAGCAGTTCTTC.

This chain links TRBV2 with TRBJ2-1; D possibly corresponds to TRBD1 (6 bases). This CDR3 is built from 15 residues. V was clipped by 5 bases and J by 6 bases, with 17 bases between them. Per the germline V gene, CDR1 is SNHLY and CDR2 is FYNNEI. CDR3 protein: CASSPAQGRVNEQFF. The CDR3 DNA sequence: TGTGCCAGCAGTCCAGCACAGGGTAGGGTCAATGAGCAGTTCTTC.

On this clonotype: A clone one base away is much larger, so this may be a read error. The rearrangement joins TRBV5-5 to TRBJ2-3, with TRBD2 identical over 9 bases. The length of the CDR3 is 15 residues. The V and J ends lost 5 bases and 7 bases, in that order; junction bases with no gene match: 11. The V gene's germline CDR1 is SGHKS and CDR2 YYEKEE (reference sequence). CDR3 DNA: TGTGCCAGCAGTTGCTGGGCTAGCGGGGATAATACGCAGTATTTT. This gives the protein CASSCWASGDNTQYF. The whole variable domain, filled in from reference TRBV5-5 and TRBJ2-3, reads DAGVTQSPTHLIKTRGQQVTLRCSPISGHKSVSWYQQVLGQGPQFIFQYYEKEERGRGNFPDRFSARQFPNYSSELNVNALLLGDSALYLCASSCWASGDNTQYFGPGTRLTVL.

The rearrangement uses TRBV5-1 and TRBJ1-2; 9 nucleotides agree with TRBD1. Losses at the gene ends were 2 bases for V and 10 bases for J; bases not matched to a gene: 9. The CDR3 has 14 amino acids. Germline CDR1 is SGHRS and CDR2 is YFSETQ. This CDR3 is CASSFRDRDNDYTF. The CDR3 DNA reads TGCGCCAGCAGCTTTCGGGACAGGGATAATGACTACACCTTC.

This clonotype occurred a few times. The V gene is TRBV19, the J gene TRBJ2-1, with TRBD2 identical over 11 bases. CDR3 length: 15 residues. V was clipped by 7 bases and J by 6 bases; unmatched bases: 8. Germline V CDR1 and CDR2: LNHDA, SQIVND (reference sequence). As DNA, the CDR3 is TGTGCCAGTACCGTTAGCGGGGGGGTAGGCAATGAGCAGTTCTTC. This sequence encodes CASTVSGGVGNEQFF.

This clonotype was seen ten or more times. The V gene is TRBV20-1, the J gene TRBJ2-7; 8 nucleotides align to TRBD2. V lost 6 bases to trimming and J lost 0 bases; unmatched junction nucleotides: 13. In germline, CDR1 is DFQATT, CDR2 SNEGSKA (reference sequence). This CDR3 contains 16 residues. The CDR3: CSADPVAGGTSYEQYF. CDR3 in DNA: TGCAGTGCGGATCCAGTGGCGGGGGGTACCTCCTACGAGCAGTACTTC.

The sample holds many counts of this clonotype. CDR3 loop: CASSLTANSYNSPLHF. CDR3 sequence (DNA): TGCGCCAGCAGCTTGACGGCGAACTCCTATAATTCACCCCTCCACTTT. This chain joins TRBV5-1 and TRBJ1-6; the D is unclear. The germline V and J ends were trimmed by 1 base and 0 bases, with 8 bases remaining between them. The CDR3 has 16 residues. From germline, CDR1 is SGHRS and CDR2 YFSETQ.

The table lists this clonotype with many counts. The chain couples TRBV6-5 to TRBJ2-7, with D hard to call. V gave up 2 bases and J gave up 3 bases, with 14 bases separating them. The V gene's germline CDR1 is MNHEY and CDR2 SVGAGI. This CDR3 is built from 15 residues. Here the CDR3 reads CASSYGQPEYYEQYF. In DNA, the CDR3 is TGTGCCAGCAGTTACGGTCAGCCCGAATACTACGAGCAGTACTTC.